The 27 T cell receptor beta chains reported below all come from one sample, sequenced in a study of blood T cell repertoires in COVID-19. Assay used: immunoSEQ multiplex PCR; TCRdb lists only in-frame clones, some missing. The sample yields roughly 230,000 clones, around 80% seen once. The sample comprised peripheral blood. The origin of the receptors is a human donor in a cohort sampled during active COVID-19.

The chain combines TRBV19 with TRBJ1-1; perhaps TRBD1 as D (6 bases). Germline V gene sequence: CDR1 LNHDA, CDR2 SQIVND (reference sequence). V lost 5 bases to trimming and J lost 1 base, with 11 bases between them. There are 14 residues in the CDR3. CDR3 in amino acids: CASSYRDENTEAFF. CDR3 DNA sequence: TGTGCCAGTAGTTACAGGGATGAGAACACTGAAGCTTTCTTT.

This clone turned up a few times. The J gene is TRBJ2-3, the V gene TRBV18; possibly TRBD2 for D (5 bases). This CDR3 is 12 amino acids long. V was pared by 3 bases and J by 6 bases, with 7 bases between. CDR1 KGHSH and CDR2 LQKENI come from the germline V gene. CDR3 region: CASSPQRDTQYF. The CDR3 nucleotides are TGTGCCAGCTCACCCCAGCGGGATACGCAGTATTTT.

The chain combines TRBV12-3 or TRBV12-4 with TRBJ2-7; a weak D match, TRBD1 (6 bases). The CDR3 consists of 13 residues. Trimming left V 0 bases short and J 6 bases short, with 9 bases between. CDR3 DNA sequence: TGTGCCAGCAGTTTAGCGGGGACACTCGAGCAGTACTTC. Translating gives CASSLAGTLEQYF.

This clone was observed a few times. V gene TRBV5-1 combines with J gene TRBJ1-4; 7 nucleotides align to TRBD1. Germline values: CDR1 SGHRS, CDR2 YFSETQ. CDR3 length equals 15 residues. The V segment lost 3 bases and the J segment 8 bases; nucleotides outside the gene matches: 10. Here the CDR3 reads CASSSGQSEGEKLFF. The CDR3, as DNA: TGCGCCAGCAGCTCGGGACAGTCCGAAGGGGAAAAACTGTTTTTT.

The chain has TRBV28 and TRBJ1-4, with 9 bases lining up with TRBD1. The CDR3 length is 15 residues. With V trimmed by 4 bases and J by 2 bases, 2 bases remained unmatched. Per germline, CDR1 MDHEN and CDR2 SYDVKM. As DNA, the CDR3 is TGTGCCAGCAGTTCGACAGGGGGGACTAATGAAAAACTGTTTTTT. Translating it yields CASSSTGGTNEKLFF.

The V call is TRBV6-4, the J call TRBJ2-7, with TRBD2 matching over 8 bases. The CDR3 totals 15 residues. Germline CDR1 reads MRHNA; CDR2 reads SNTAGT. V lost 6 bases, J lost 2 bases, and 9 bases stayed unmatched. The CDR3 DNA reads TGTGCCAGCAGGCAAAGACTAGCGCTTACCTACGAGCAGTACTTC. Protein: CASRQRLALTYEQYF.

The chain joins TRBV29-1 to TRBJ2-7; 11 nucleotides line up with TRBD1. V shed 4 bases and J 4 bases; nucleotides not matched to a gene: 3. This CDR3 is 13 amino acids long. The germline V gene encodes CDR1 SQVTM and CDR2 ANQGSEA. The CDR3 region is CSVGTGGPYEQYF. CDR3 bases: TGCAGCGTTGGGACAGGGGGCCCATACGAGCAGTACTTC.

This clone occurred a few times. The V call is TRBV27, the J call TRBJ2-1, with 7 bases matching TRBD1. This CDR3 has 16 amino acids. V gave up 6 bases and J gave up 2 bases; unmatched junction bases: 10. From germline, CDR1 is MNHEY and CDR2 SMNVEV (reference sequence). CDR3 in amino acids: CASSRRSGTAYNEQFF. The CDR3 region has the DNA TGTGCCAGCAGCCGACGCTCTGGGACAGCCTACAATGAGCAGTTCTTC.

This chain joins TRBV18 and TRBJ1-1, with 11 bases lining up with TRBD1. The CDR3 has 16 amino acids. The germline gives CDR1 KGHSH, CDR2 LQKENI. The ends lost 3 bases at V and 3 bases at J; junction bases unmatched: 6. The CDR3 here is CASSPRTGGMDTEAFF. CDR3 DNA sequence: TGTGCCAGCTCACCTCGGACAGGGGGCATGGACACTGAAGCTTTCTTT. Drawing the rest from reference TRBV18 and TRBJ1-1, the complete variable domain is NAGVMQNPRHLVRRRGQEARLRCSPMKGHSHVYWYRQLPEEGLKFMVYLQKENIIDESGMPKERFSAEFPKEGPSILRIQQVVRGDSAAYFCASSPRTGGMDTEAFFGQGTRLTVV.

The chain carries TRBV5-1 and TRBJ2-1; TRBD1 aligns across 7 bases. The CDR3 has 15 amino acids. The V segment lost 2 bases and the J segment 4 bases; nucleotides outside the gene matches: 6. Germline CDR1 and CDR2: SGHRS and YFSETQ. CDR3 loop: CASSFSGQTYNEQFF. Written as DNA, the CDR3 is TGCGCCAGCAGCTTTTCGGGACAGACATACAATGAGCAGTTCTTC. The complete variable domain, with remaining parts taken from reference TRBV5-1 and TRBJ2-1, reads KAGVTQTPRYLIKTRGQQVTLSCSPISGHRSVSWYQQTPGQGLQFLFEYFSETQRNKGNFPGRFSGRQFSNSRSEMNVSTLELGDSALYLCASSFSGQTYNEQFFGPGTRLTVL.

V usage is TRBV6-1 and J usage is TRBJ2-1; a possible D gene is TRBD2 (6 bases). CDR3 length: 18 amino acids. The germline CDR1 and CDR2 sequences are MNHNS and SASEGT. Between the trimmed V and J ends, which lost 4 bases and 0 bases, there was a span of 19 bases. The CDR3: CASSVPSEGGSSYNEQFF. CDR3 sequence (DNA): TGTGCCAGCAGTGTGCCGTCGGAGGGCGGAAGCTCCTACAATGAGCAGTTCTTC.

The DNA of the CDR3 is TGTGCCAGCAGACCCAGCGGGAGCGGGACCGGGGAGCTGTTTTTT. Translating gives CASRPSGSGTGELFF. The chain joins TRBV27 to TRBJ2-2, with TRBD2 matching over 8 bases. The ends lost 6 bases at V and 5 bases at J; junction bases unmatched: 8. The CDR3 contains 15 residues. From germline, CDR1 is MNHEY and CDR2 SMNVEV (reference sequence).

The chain is built from TRBV7-3 and TRBJ2-3; 10 nucleotides agree with TRBD2. The CDR3 covers 15 residues. Looked up from germline, CDR1 is SGHTA and CDR2 is FQGTGA. V dropped 5 bases and J dropped 1; count of bases not matched to a gene: 3. The CDR3: CASSTGLAGTDTQYF. DNA for the CDR3: TGTGCCAGCAGCACCGGACTAGCGGGCACAGATACGCAGTATTTT.

CDR3 residues: CASSPGTGAEKLFF. DNA for the CDR3: TGTGCCAGCAGCCCTGGGACAGGGGCTGAAAAACTGTTTTTT. This chain uses TRBV11-2 with TRBJ1-4; 10 bases agree with TRBD1. Germline CDR1 is SGHAT and CDR2 is FQNNGV. This CDR3 comprises 14 residues. V was clipped by 5 bases and J by 7 bases; unmatched bases: 4.

J is TRBJ1-3 and V is TRBV12-3 or TRBV12-4; weak D call: TRBD1 (5 bases). With 10 bases removed from V and 0 bases from J, the gap between germline ends came to 10 bases. The CDR3 loop spans 13 amino acids. This CDR3 reads CAILQDSGNTIYF. The DNA for the CDR3 is TGTGCCATCCTACAGGACTCTGGAAACACCATATATTTT.

This chain links TRBV6-6 with TRBJ2-7; 7 nucleotides align to TRBD2. CDR3 length: 15 residues. The V gene end was trimmed by 8 bases and the J gene end by 0 bases; junction bases not matched to a gene: 10. Germline CDR1 reads MNHNY; CDR2 reads SVGAGI (reference sequence). CDR3 nucleotides: TGTGCCAGCGGTTCCGGGACTAAGAGCTCCTACGAGCAGTACTTC. Translated: CASGSGTKSSYEQYF.

J is TRBJ1-1 and V is TRBV5-1, with TRBD1 as a possible D gene (5 bases). Trimming shortened V by 8 bases and J by 1 base, and 9 bases separated the two germline ends. The CDR3 totals 12 residues. The germline V gene has CDR1 SGHRS and CDR2 YFSETQ. The CDR3: CASRTQNTEAFF. The CDR3 region has the DNA TGCGCCAGTAGGACACAGAACACTGAAGCTTTCTTT.

The chain uses TRBV5-4 and TRBJ2-2; no reliable D call. Germline CDR1 and CDR2: SGHNT and YYREEE (reference sequence). The CDR3 runs 14 residues. V was shortened by 0 bases and J by 1 base, with 4 bases between the two germline ends. CDR3 in DNA: TGTGCCAGCAGCTTGGGACAGAACACCGGGGAGCTGTTTTTT. It yields the protein CASSLGQNTGELFF. Full variable domain (rest looked up from reference TRBV5-4 and TRBJ2-2): ETGVTQSPTHLIKTRGQQVTLRCSSQSGHNTVSWYQQALGQGPQFIFQYYREEENGRGNFPPRFSGLQFPNYSSELNVNALELDDSALYLCASSLGQNTGELFFGEGSRLTVL.

In its sample, this clone was seen once. The chain combines TRBV7-9 with TRBJ2-2, with 10 bases identical to TRBD2. From germline, CDR1 is SEHNR and CDR2 FQNEAQ (reference sequence). The CDR3 loop spans 17 amino acids. J was trimmed by 1 base and V by 5 bases; bases with no gene match: 7. The CDR3: CASSHWTSGENTGELFF. The CDR3 DNA reads as TGTGCCAGCAGCCATTGGACTAGCGGAGAGAACACCGGGGAGCTGTTTTTT. Full variable domain (rest looked up from reference TRBV7-9 and TRBJ2-2): DTGVSQNPRHKITKRGQNVTFRCDPISEHNRLYWYRQTLGQGPEFLTYFQNEAQLEKSRLLSDRFSAERPKGSFSTLEIQRTEQGDSAMYLCASSHWTSGENTGELFFGEGSRLTVL.

This clone has just one count. The V call is TRBV19, the J call TRBJ2-5, with D perhaps matching TRBD1 (6 bases). Germline loops: CDR1 LNHDA, CDR2 SQIVND (reference sequence). With 4 bases removed from V and 5 bases from J, the gap between germline ends came to 14 bases. The CDR3 has 14 amino acids. The CDR3 region is CASSKGRGWETQYF. The CDR3 DNA follows: TGTGCCAGTAGTAAGGGCAGGGGCTGGGAGACCCAGTACTTC.

This clone was counted many times. The rearrangement joins TRBV19 to TRBJ1-4; the match to TRBD1 covers 9 bases. The CDR3 totals 16 residues. With 5 bases clipped from V and 8 bases from J, the junction kept 12 bases outside the gene matches. CDR1 is LNHDA, CDR2 SQIVND, per germline (reference sequence). Here the CDR3 DNA reads TGTGCCAGTAGTGCCGCCGGGACAGGGTCTGAGGAAAAACTGTTTTTT. It encodes CASSAAGTGSEEKLFF.

The chain employs TRBV5-1 and TRBJ2-3, with 9 bases matching TRBD2. Germline CDR1 and CDR2: SGHRS and YFSETQ. This CDR3 has 16 residues. The J segment lost 4 bases and the V segment lost 6 bases, leaving 12 bases of the junction unmatched. CDR3 loop: CASTDLAGRAPDTQYF. The CDR3 DNA reads as TGCGCCAGCACAGATCTAGCGGGGAGAGCTCCAGATACGCAGTATTTT.

The chain carries TRBV11-2 and TRBJ2-2, with 7 bases identical to TRBD1. Germline-derived CDR1 and CDR2 are SGHAT and FQNNGV. The CDR3 has 14 residues. Trimming removed 5 bases from V and 5 bases from J; junction bases left unmatched: 5. Here the CDR3 reads CASSVLQGTGELFF. As DNA, the CDR3 is TGTGCCAGCAGCGTACTACAGGGGACCGGGGAGCTGTTTTTT.

The V call is TRBV11-2, the J call TRBJ2-2, with a weak D call TRBD1 (6 bases). CDR3 length: 15 amino acids. Trimming stripped 2 bases from V and 7 bases from J, with 14 bases between. CDR1 SGHAT and CDR2 FQNNGV come from the germline V gene. CDR3 coding DNA: TGTGCCAGCAGCTTAATTACAGGGACCGTCGGGGAGCTGTTTTTT. Amino acids: CASSLITGTVGELFF.

The V gene is TRBV6-1, the J gene TRBJ2-4, with D possibly TRBD2 on 7 matching bases. Trimming removed 4 bases from V and 7 bases from J, with 26 bases in between. Germline V lookup: CDR1 MNHNS, CDR2 SASEGT. The CDR3 consists of 18 residues. CDR3 DNA sequence: TGTGCCAGCAGTGGGACAGAGGGAGGGAGAGACGGAAGGAACATTCAGTACTTC. Translated, it gives CASSGTEGGRDGRNIQYF.

This clone was recorded only once. The chain uses TRBV9 and TRBJ2-7; D is ambiguous. Germline assignment: CDR1 SGDLS and CDR2 YYNGEE. V was pared by 0 bases and J by 2 bases, with 12 bases between. CDR3 size: 15 residues. The CDR3 loop is CASSVGAGPPYEQYF. Here the CDR3 DNA reads TGTGCCAGCAGCGTAGGGGCAGGTCCCCCCTACGAGCAGTACTTC.

The J gene is TRBJ2-1, the V gene TRBV28; D remains ambiguous. The CDR3 runs 12 residues. Germline CDR1 is MDHEN and CDR2 is SYDVKM. V was trimmed by 6 bases and J by 6 bases, leaving 9 bases between them. CDR3 residues: CASSPAGNEQFF. CDR3 sequence (DNA): TGTGCCAGCAGCCCCGCAGGCAATGAGCAGTTCTTC.